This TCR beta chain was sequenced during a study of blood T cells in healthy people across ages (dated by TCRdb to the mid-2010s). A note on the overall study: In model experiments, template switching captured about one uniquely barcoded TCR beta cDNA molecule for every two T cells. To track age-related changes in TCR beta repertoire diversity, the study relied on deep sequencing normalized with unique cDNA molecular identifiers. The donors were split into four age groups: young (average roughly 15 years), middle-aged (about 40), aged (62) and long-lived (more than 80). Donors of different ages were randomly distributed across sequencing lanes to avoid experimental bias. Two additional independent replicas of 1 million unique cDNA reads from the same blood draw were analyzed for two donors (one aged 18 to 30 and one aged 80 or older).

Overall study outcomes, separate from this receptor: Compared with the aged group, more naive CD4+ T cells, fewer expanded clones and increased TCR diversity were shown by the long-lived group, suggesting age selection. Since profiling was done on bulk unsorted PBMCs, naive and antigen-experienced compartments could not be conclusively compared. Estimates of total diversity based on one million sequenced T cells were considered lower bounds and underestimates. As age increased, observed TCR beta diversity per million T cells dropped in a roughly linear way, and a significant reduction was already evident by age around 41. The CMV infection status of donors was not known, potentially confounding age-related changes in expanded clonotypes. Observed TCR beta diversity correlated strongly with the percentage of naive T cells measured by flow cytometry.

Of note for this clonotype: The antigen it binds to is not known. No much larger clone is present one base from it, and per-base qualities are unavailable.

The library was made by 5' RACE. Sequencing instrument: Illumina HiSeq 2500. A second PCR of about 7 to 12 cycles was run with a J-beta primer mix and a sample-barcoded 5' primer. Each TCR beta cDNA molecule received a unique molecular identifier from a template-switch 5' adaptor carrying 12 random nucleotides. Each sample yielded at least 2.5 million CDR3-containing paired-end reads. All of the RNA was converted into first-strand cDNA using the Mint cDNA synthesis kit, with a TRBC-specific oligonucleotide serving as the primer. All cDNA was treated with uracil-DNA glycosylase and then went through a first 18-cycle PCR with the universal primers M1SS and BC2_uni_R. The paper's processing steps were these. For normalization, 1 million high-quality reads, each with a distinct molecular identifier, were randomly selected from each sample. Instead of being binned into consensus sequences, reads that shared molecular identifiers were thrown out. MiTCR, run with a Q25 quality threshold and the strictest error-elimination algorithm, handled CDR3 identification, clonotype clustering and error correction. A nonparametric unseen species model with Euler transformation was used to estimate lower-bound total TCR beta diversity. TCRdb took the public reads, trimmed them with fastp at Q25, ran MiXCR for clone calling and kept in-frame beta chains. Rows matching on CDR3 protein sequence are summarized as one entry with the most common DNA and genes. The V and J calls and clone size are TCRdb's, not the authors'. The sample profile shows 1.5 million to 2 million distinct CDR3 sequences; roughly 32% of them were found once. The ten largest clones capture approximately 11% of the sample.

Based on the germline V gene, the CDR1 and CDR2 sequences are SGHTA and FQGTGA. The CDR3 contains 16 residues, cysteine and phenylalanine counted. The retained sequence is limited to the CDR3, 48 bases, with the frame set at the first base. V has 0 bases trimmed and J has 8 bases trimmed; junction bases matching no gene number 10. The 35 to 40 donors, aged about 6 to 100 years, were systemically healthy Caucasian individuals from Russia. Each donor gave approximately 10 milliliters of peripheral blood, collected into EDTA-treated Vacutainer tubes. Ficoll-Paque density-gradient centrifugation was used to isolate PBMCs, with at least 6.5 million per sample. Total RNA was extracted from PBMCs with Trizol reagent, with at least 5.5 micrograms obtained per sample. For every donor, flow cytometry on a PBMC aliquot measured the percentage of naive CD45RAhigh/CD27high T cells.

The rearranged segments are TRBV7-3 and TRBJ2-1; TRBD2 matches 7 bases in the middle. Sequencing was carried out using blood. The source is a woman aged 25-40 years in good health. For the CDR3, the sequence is CASSLTGDYVLDEQFF. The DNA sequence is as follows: TGTGCCAGCAGCTTAACGGGGGACTACGTTTTGGATGAGCAGTTCTTC.